This T cell receptor beta chain was observed in a study of T-cell memory formation after mild COVID-19. The study, taken as a whole, reports: CD4/CD8 balance held among clones contracting day 15 to 85, and later expanders leaned CD4+. CM and EM subsets held most contracting CD4+ clones; EMRA held CD8+ ones. Prior to infection, memory already included some responding clones, suggesting cross-reactive memory joined.

To note about this clonotype: As yet, its antigen is unknown.

The V gene's germline CDR1 is MNHEY and CDR2 SVGEGT. The V end lost 10 bases, the J end lost 1 base, and 11 bases lay between the germline ends. This CDR3 comprises 13 residues. Researchers used 5'RACE with constant-segment primers to make TCR alpha and TCR beta cDNA libraries that carry sample barcodes and UMIs. TCRdb passed the 5' RACE reads through MiXCR, listing each CDR3 protein once. This sample has over 300,000 distinct CDR3 sequences, with 20% to 25% found just once. Sequenced material: PBMCs or a T cell subset sorted from them (not recorded which). This chain links TRBV6-2 or TRBV6-3 with TRBJ2-1; possibly TRBD1 for D (6 bases). This receptor was obtained from a man aged 18 to 35 who had mild COVID-19 (a few samples of this study predate the infection). Cell type and time point are not known. The CDR3 is CATFGQSYNEQFF. The CDR3 nucleotides are TGTGCCACCTTCGGACAGTCCTACAATGAGCAGTTCTTC.